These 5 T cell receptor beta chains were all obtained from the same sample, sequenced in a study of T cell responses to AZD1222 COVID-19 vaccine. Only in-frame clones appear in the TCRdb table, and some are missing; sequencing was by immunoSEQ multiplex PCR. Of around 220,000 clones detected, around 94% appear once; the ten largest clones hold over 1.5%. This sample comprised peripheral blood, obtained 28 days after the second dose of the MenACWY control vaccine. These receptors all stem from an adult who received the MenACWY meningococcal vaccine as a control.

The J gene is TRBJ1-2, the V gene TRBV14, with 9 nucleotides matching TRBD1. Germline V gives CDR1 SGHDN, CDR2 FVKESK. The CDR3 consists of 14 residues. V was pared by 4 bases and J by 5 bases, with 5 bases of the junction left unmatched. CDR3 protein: CASSPGQGKYGYTF. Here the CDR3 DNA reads TGTGCCAGCAGCCCGGGACAGGGAAAGTATGGCTACACCTTC.

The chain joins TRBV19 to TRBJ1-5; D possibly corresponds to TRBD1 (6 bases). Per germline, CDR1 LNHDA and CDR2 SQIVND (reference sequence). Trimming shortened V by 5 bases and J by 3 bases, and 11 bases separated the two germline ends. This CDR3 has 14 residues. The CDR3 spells CASSLYRDNQPQHF. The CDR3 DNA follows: TGTGCCAGTAGTTTATACAGGGACAATCAGCCCCAGCATTTT.

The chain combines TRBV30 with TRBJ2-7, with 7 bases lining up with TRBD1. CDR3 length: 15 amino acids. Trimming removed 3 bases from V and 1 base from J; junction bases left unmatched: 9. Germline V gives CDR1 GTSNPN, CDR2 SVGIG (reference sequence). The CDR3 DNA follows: TGTGCCTGGAGCCAATTTGGGGACAGATCCTACGAGCAGTACTTC. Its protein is CAWSQFGDRSYEQYF.

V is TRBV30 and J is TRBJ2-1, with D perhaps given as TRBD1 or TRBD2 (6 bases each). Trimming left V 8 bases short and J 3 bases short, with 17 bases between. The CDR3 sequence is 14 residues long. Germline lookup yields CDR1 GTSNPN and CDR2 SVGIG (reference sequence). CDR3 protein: CAGWGAGDYNEQFF. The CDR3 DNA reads TGTGCCGGATGGGGGGCAGGGGACTACAATGAGCAGTTCTTC.

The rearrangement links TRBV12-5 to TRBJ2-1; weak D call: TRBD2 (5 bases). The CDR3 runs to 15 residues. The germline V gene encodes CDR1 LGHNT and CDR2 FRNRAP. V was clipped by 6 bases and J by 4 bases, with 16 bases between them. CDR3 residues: CASGQDGLNYNEQFF. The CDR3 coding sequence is TGTGCTAGTGGCCAAGACGGACTGAATTACAATGAGCAGTTCTTC.